Listed below are T cell receptor beta chains from one sample, sequenced in a study of neurological immune-mediated disorders. TCRdb called the 5' RACE reads again in MiXCR, with one record for every CDR3 protein. The table lists tens of thousands of distinct CDR3 sequences, about 3.3% of them singletons, with around 7.7% in the top ten. The sequenced material came from PBMCs. The receptors were sampled from a woman aged 60-75 years with multiple sclerosis. CDR3s include the opening cysteine and the closing phenylalanine or tryptophan. The D gene is left open where the match is weak. The size entry is marked missing in some rows and otherwise reads once, few, many or a size class.

J gene | V gene | D gene | clone size | CDR3 DNA | CDR3 protein
TRBJ2-7 | TRBV5-6 | TRBD1 | many | TGTGCCAGCAGCTCGGACAGGAATACTCACGAGCAGTACTTC | CASSSDRNTHEQYF
TRBJ1-1 | TRBV20-1 | . | many | TGCAGTGCTAGTTGGGGGAACACTGAAGCTTTCTTT | CSASWGNTEAFF
TRBJ1-1 | TRBV7-8 | TRBD1 | many | TGTGCCAGCAGCGCCGCCGGGACAGTTAACACTGAAGCTTTCTTT | CASSAAGTVNTEAFF
TRBJ1-2 | TRBV20-1 | . | many | TGCAGTGCTAGAAGCGGGAAGGGTGAGGCTAACTATGGCTACACCTTC | CSARSGKGEANYGYTF
TRBJ2-1 | TRBV5-1 | . | many | TGCGCCAGCACTCATGAGAGGGTCCATGAGCAGTTCTTC | CASTHERVHEQFF
TRBJ1-2 | TRBV7-6 | TRBD1 | many | TGTGCCAGCAGCTTAGCACCGGGACAGGGGAACTATGGCTACACCTTC | CASSLAPGQGNYGYTF
TRBJ2-1 | TRBV3-1 | . | many | TGTGCCAGCAGCCAAAACAGGGTCTCCTACAATGAGCAGTTCTTC | CASSQNRVSYNEQFF
TRBJ2-2 | TRBV5-1 | . | many | TGCGCCAGCAGCTTGGGTATCTCAGTAGGGGCCGGGGAGCTGTTTTTT | CASSLGISVGAGELFF
TRBJ2-1 | TRBV5-1 | . | . | TGCGCCAGCAGCTTGGGGTTTGGGGGGTCGCGGAATGAGCAGTTCTTC | CASSLGFGGSRNEQFF
TRBJ2-3 | TRBV20-1 | . | medium-sized | TGCAGTGCCGAAACCGGGGCAGAGGGGACAGATACGCAGTATTTT | CSAETGAEGTDTQYF
TRBJ1-1 | TRBV5-4 | TRBD1 | many | TGTGCCAGCAGCTACTGGGACAGGCCTAACACTGAAGCTTTCTTT | CASSYWDRPNTEAFF